This T cell receptor (beta chain) was captured in a study of PD-L1 blockade in urothelial cancer. The wider study: Analyses were performed on blood at 3 weeks after treatment start (the second dose) and at 6 weeks. The median T cell count in blood samples was 140,000 to 150,000.

The CDR3 loop spans 13 amino acids. Looked up from germline, CDR1 is MNHEY and CDR2 is SMNVEV (reference sequence). The V gene lost 2 bases and the J gene lost 0 bases, with 4 bases spanning the gap. Time point reported: pretreatment peripheral blood. Profiled with immunoSEQ multiplex PCR; TCRdb holds only in-frame clones, not every one. Found here are over 65,000 clones, about 90% of them singletons; the top ten hold over 4%. The chain has TRBV27 and TRBJ1-1, with D uncertain. This TCR derives from a man aged 65 to 85 with urothelial cancer. Specimen: PBMCs, collected around atezolizumab (anti-PD-L1) treatment. CDR3 sequence: CASSLGLNTEAFF. The DNA of the CDR3 is TGTGCCAGCAGTTTAGGCCTGAACACTGAAGCTTTCTTT.